This T cell receptor beta chain was profiled in a study of cytomegalovirus exposure and HLA in healthy donors. This PCR relied on a set of 60 Vbeta primers and 13 Jbeta primers. The assay was immunoSEQ multiplex PCR, and TCRdb's table has in-frame clones only and misses some. This table has under 250,000 clones, about 77% appearing once. The CDR3 contains 15 residues. Germline-derived CDR1 and CDR2 are SEHNR and FQNEAQ (reference sequence). Trimming pared 4 bases from V and 4 bases from J, leaving 13 bases between. The sequence derives from a young woman in good health and CMV-seronegative. Sequencing was carried out using PBMCs. This sequence joins TRBV7-9 and TRBJ1-4; D gene ambiguous. The chain's CDR3 is CASSSTEAGNEKLFF. CDR3 in DNA: TGTGCCAGCAGCTCGACCGAGGCGGGTAATGAAAAACTGTTTTTT.